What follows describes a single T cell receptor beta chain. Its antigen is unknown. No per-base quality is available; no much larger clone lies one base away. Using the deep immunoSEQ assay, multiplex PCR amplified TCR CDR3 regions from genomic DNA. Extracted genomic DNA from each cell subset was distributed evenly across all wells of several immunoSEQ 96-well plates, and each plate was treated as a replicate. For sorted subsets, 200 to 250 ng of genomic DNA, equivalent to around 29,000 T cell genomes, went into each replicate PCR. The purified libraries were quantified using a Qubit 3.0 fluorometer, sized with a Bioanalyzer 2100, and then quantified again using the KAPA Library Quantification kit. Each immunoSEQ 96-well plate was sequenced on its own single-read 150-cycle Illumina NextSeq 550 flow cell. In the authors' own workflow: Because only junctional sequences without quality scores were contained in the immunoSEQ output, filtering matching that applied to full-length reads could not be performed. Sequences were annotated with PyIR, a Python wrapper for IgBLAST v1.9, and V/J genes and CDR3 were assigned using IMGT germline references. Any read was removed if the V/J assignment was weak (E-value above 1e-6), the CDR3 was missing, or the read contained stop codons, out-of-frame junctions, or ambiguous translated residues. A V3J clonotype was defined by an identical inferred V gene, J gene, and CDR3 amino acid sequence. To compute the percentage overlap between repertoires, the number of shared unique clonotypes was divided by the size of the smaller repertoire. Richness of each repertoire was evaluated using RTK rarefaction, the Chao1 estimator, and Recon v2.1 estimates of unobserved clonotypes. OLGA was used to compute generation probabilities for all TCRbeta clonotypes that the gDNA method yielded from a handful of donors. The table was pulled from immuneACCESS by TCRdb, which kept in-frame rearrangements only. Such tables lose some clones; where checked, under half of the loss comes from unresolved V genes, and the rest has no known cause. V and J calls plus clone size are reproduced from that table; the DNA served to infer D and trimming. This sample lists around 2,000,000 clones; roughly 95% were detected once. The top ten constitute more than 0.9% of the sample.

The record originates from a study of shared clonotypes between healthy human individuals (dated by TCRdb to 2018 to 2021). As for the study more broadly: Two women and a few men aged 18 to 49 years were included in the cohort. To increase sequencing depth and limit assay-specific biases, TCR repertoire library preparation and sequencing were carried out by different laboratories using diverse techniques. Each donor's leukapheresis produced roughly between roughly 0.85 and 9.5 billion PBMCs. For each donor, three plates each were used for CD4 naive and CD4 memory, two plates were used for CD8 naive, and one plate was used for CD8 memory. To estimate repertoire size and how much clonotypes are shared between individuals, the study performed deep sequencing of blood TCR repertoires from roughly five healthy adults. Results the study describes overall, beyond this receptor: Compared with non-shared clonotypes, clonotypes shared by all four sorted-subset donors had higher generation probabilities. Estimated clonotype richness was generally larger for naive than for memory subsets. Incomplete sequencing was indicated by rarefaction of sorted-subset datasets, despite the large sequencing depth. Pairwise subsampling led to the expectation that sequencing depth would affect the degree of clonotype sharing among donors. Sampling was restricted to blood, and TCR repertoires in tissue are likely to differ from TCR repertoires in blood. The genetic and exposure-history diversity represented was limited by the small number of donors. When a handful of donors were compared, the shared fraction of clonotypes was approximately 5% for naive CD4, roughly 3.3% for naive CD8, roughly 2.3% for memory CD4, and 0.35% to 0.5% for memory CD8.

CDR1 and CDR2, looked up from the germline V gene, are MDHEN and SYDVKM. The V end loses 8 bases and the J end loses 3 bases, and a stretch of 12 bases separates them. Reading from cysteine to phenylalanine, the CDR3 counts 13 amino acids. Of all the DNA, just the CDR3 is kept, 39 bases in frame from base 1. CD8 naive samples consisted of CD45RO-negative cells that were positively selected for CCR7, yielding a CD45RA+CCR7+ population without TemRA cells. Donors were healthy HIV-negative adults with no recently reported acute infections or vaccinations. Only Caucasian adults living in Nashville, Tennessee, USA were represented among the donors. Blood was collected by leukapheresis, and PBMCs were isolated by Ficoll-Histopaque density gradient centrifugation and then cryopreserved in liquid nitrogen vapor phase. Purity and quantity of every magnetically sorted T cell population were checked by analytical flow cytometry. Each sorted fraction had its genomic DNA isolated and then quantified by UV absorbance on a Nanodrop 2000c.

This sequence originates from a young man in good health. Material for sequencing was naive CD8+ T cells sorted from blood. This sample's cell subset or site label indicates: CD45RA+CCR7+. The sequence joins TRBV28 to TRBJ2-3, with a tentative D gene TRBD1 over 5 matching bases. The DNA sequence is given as TGTGCCAGCGCGTTCCAGGGTACAGATACGCAGTATTTT. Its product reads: CASAFQGTDTQYF.